The next 10 T cell receptor beta chains were all read from a single sample in a study of blood T cell repertoires in COVID-19. Profiling relied on immunoSEQ multiplex PCR, and the TCRdb table lists in-frame clones only, not all of them. The table has about 140,000 clones, just under 90% seen once. The sample comprised peripheral blood. The receptors shown here come from a woman of 80 years or more with acute or convalescent COVID-19.

The chain uses TRBV5-6 and TRBJ2-3; TRBD2 might be the D (7 bases). CDR3 length equals 16 residues. Trimming left V 0 bases short and J 3 bases short, with 14 bases between. Germline V gives CDR1 SGHDT, CDR2 YYEEEE. As DNA, the CDR3 is TGTGCCAGCAGCTTGGCGGGGGGCTTGGGAACAGATACGCAGTATTTT. It codes for CASSLAGGLGTDTQYF.

The chain couples TRBV12-3 or TRBV12-4 to TRBJ1-5; possible D gene TRBD1, 6 bases. The CDR3 has 13 residues. Between the trimmed V and J ends, which lost 7 bases and 6 bases, there was a span of 13 bases. The CDR3 nucleotides read TGTGCCAGCACCTCAGGGGACGGTCAGCCCCAGCATTTT. Protein sequence: CASTSGDGQPQHF.

The chain couples TRBV7-9 to TRBJ1-4, with D possibly being TRBD1 (6 bases). The germline CDR1 and CDR2 sequences are SEHNR and FQNEAQ (reference sequence). Trimming shortened V by 3 bases and J by 6 bases, and 8 bases separated the two germline ends. The CDR3 has 13 residues. The CDR3 loop is CASSLSGDEKLFF. The DNA of the CDR3 is TGTGCCAGCAGCTTGTCAGGGGATGAAAAACTGTTTTTT.

The sample holds one count of this clone. The V and J genes are TRBV4-2 and TRBJ2-7; TRBD1 matches 9 bases. The V gene's germline CDR1 is LGHNA and CDR2 YNFKEQ. This CDR3 has 16 residues. J was trimmed by 7 bases and V by 0 bases; bases with no gene match: 10. CDR3 amino acids: CASSQDHGTGSLEQYF. CDR3 bases: TGTGCCAGCAGCCAAGATCACGGGACAGGGAGTCTGGAGCAGTACTTC.

The table lists this clone with a few counts. The chain recombines TRBV7-9 with TRBJ1-1, with 7 bases fitting TRBD1. V lost 3 bases to trimming and J lost 8 bases; unmatched junction nucleotides: 9. Germline V gives CDR1 SEHNR, CDR2 FQNEAQ (reference sequence). This CDR3 is 14 amino acids long. DNA of the CDR3: TGTGCCAGCAGCTTCATCACTGGGGACAGAGAAGCTTTCTTT. It yields the protein CASSFITGDREAFF.

The rearrangement links TRBV20-1 to TRBJ2-1, with 13 bases that match TRBD2. The CDR3 totals 18 residues. V lost 3 bases to trimming and J lost 9 bases; unmatched junction nucleotides: 17. The germline gives CDR1 DFQATT, CDR2 SNEGSKA (reference sequence). The CDR3 DNA follows: TGCAGTGCTAGTCTCCTACCCGGGACTAGCGGGGAGTTGGGTGAGCAGTTCTTC. Amino acid sequence: CSASLLPGTSGELGEQFF.

The CDR3 reads CASSDRGTGGEKLFF. DNA for the CDR3: TGTGCCAGCAGTGATAGGGGGACAGGCGGCGAAAAACTGTTTTTT. V gene TRBV2 combines with J gene TRBJ1-4; 8 bases are shared with TRBD1. V shed 3 bases, J shed 8 bases, and the junction held 8 bases outside the gene matches. CDR1 is SNHLY, CDR2 FYNNEI, per germline. The CDR3 has 15 amino acids.

The CDR3 sequence is CASSTTVNTEAFF. In DNA, the CDR3 is TGTGCCAGCTCTACCACGGTGAACACTGAAGCTTTCTTT. The V and J genes are TRBV18 and TRBJ1-1, with D hard to call. Trimming took off 6 bases at V and 0 bases at J, with 8 bases between the two ends. CDR1 is KGHSH, CDR2 LQKENI, per germline. This CDR3 is built from 13 residues.

V is TRBV10-3 and J is TRBJ1-2, with D uncertain. The V end lost 1 base, the J end lost 1 base, and 4 bases lay between the germline ends. This CDR3 spans 13 amino acids. CDR1 and CDR2 from the germline V gene are ENHRY and SYGVKD. The CDR3 reads CAISEFGNYGYTF. For the CDR3, the DNA is TGTGCCATCAGTGAGTTCGGTAACTATGGCTACACCTTC.

The chain couples TRBV2 to TRBJ1-1; no firm D call. Germline V gene data show CDR1 as SNHLY and CDR2 as FYNNEI. The CDR3 spans 12 residues. The V gene lost 2 bases and the J gene lost 3 bases, with 4 bases spanning the gap. The CDR3 nucleotides are TGTGCCAGCAGTGAACTCTACACTGAAGCTTTCTTT. This gives the protein CASSELYTEAFF.